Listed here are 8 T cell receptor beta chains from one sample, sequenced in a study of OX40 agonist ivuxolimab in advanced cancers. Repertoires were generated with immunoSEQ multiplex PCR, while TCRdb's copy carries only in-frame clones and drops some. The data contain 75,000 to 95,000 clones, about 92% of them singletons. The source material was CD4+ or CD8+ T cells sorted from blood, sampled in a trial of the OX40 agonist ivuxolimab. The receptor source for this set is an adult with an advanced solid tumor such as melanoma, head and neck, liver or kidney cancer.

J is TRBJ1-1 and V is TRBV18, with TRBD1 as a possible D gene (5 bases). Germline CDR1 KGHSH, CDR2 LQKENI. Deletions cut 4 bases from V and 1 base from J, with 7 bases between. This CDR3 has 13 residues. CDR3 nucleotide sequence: TGTGCCAGCTCACGGGGACGGAACACTGAAGCTTTCTTT. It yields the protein CASSRGRNTEAFF.

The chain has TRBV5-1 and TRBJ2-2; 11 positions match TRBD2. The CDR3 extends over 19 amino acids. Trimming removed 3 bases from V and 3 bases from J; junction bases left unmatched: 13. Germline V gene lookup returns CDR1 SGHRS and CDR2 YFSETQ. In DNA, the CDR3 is TGCGCCAGCAGCTGGACCGCGAGTAGCGGGAGGGCCCACACCGGGGAGCTGTTTTTT. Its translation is CASSWTASSGRAHTGELFF.

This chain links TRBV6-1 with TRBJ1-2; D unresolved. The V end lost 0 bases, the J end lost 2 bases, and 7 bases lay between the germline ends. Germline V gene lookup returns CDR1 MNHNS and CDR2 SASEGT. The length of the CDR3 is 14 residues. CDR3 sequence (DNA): TGTGCCAGCAGTGAAGCGCCACAGAACTATGGCTACACCTTC. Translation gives CASSEAPQNYGYTF.

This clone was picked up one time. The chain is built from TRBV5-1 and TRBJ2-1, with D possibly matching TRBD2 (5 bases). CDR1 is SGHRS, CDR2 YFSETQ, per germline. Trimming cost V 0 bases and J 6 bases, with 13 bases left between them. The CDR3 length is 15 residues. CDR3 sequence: CASSLGDYGGNEQFF. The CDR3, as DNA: TGCGCCAGCAGCTTGGGAGACTACGGAGGCAATGAGCAGTTCTTC.

CDR3 sequence: CASSISAGAQLVKTQYF. The CDR3 nucleotides read TGTGCCAGTAGTATATCGGCAGGGGCCCAACTTGTGAAGACCCAGTACTTC. The chain uses TRBV19 and TRBJ2-5; a weak D match, TRBD1 (6 bases). The CDR3 totals 17 residues. Trimming pared 2 bases from V and 6 bases from J, leaving 22 bases between. Germline values: CDR1 LNHDA, CDR2 SQIVND (reference sequence).

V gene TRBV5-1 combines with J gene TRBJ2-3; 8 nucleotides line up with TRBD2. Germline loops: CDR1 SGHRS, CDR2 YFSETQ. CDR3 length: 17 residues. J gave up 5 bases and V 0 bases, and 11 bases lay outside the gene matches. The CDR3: CASSLVVAGSIGDTQYF. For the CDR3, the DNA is TGCGCCAGCAGCTTGGTGGTAGCGGGATCCATCGGAGATACGCAGTATTTT.

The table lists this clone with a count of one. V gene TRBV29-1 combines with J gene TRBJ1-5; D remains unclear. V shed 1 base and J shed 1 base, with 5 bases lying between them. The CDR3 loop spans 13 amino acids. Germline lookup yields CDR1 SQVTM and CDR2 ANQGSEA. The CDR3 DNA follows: TGCAGCGTTGAAGTAAGCAGCAATCAGCCCCAGCATTTT. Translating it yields CSVEVSSNQPQHF.

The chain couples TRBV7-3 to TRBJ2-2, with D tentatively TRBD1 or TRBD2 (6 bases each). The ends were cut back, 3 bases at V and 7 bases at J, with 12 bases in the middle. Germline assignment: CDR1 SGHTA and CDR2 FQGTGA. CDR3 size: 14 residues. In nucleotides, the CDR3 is TGTGCCAGCAGCTTGCCGGGGGCGGACGGGGAGCTGTTTTTT. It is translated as CASSLPGADGELFF.